This TCR beta chain stems from a study of immune heterogeneity within non-small cell lung tumors. Study context: There were 4 squamous cell carcinomas, around 11 non-squamous carcinomas and 1 tumor not otherwise specified. The study, taken as a whole, reports: Recurrence of identical dominant CDR3 beta clonotypes was observed across tumor sites within a patient, alongside site-unique high-frequency clones. Most high-frequency T-cell receptor beta clonotypes were specific to a single patient.

Germline loops: CDR1 SGHRS, CDR2 YFSETQ. There are 14 residues in the CDR3. The V end was cut by 1 base, the J end by 2 bases, with 8 bases between. The authors amplified TCR beta CDR3 by multiplex PCR with 32 V and 13 J primers. TCRdb processed the multiplex PCR reads anew with MiXCR; each CDR3 protein has one entry. The sample shows roughly 23,000 distinct CDR3 sequences, about 26% of them seen only once. As for this clonotype: Its specificity is not known.

Bulk tumor gDNA, roughly 600 ng per sample, served as the TCR template. Several widely spaced biopsies per primary tumor were taken during surgery. Newly diagnosed with untreated non-small cell lung cancer, the patients underwent curative surgery. The specimen was lung tumor tissue. The source is a man between 35 and 55 years old with non-small cell lung cancer. This rearrangement joins TRBV5-1 to TRBJ2-3; possibly TRBD1 for D (6 bases). CDR3 residues: CASSLRGNTDTQYF. CDR3 in DNA: TGCGCCAGCAGCTTGAGGGGGAACACAGATACGCAGTATTTT. The full variable domain, rest sourced from reference TRBV5-1 and TRBJ2-3, is KAGVTQTPRYLIKTRGQQVTLSCSPISGHRSVSWYQQTPGQGLQFLFEYFSETQRNKGNFPGRFSGRQFSNSRSEMNVSTLELGDSALYLCASSLRGNTDTQYFGPGTRLTVL.